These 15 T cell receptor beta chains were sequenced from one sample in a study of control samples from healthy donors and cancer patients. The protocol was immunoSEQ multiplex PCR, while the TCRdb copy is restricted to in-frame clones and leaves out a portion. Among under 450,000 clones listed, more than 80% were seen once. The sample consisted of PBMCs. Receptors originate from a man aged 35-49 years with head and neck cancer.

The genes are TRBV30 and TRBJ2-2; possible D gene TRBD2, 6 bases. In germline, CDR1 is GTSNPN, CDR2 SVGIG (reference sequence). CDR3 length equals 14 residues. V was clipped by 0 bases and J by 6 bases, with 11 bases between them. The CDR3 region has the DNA TGTGCCTGGAGTGTACGGGGGTTCCCCGGGGAGCTGTTTTTT. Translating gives CAWSVRGFPGELFF.

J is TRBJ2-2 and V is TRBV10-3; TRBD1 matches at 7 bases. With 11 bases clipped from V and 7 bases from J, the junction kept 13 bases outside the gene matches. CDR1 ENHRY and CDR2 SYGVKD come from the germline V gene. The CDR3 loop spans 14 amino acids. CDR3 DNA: TGTGCCGCCCGGGGCAGGGGGACGGGCGGGGAGCTGTTTTTT. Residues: CAARGRGTGGELFF.

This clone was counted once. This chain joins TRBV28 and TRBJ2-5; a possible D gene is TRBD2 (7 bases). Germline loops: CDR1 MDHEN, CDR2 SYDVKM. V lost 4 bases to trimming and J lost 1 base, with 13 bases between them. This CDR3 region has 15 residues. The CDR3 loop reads CASSYGGARQETQYF. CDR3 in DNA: TGTGCCAGCAGTTATGGGGGGGCCCGCCAAGAGACCCAGTACTTC.

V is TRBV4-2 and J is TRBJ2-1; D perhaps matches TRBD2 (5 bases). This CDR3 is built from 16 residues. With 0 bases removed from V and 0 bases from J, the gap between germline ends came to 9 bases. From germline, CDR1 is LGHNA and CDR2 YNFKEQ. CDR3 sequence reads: CASSQDPRGSYNEQFF. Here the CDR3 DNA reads TGTGCCAGCAGCCAAGACCCCCGGGGCTCCTACAATGAGCAGTTCTTC.

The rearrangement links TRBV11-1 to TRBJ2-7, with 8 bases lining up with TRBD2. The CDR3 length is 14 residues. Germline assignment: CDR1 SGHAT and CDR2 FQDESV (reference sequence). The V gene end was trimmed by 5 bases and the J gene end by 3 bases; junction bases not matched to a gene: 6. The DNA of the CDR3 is TGTGCCAGCAGCGTCACTAGCGGAGTCTACGAGCAGTACTTC. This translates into CASSVTSGVYEQYF. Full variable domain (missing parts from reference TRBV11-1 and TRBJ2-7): EAEVAQSPRYKITEKSQAVAFWCDPISGHATLYWYRQILGQGPELLVQFQDESVVDDSQLPKDRFSAERLKGVDSTLKIQPAELGDSAMYLCASSVTSGVYEQYFGPGTRLTVT.

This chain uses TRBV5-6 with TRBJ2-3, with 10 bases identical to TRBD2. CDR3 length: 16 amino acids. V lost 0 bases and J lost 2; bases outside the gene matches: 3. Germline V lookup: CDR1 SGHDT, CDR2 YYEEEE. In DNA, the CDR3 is TGTGCCAGCAGCTTGGGTAGCGGGGGGTCCACAGATACGCAGTATTTT. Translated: CASSLGSGGSTDTQYF.

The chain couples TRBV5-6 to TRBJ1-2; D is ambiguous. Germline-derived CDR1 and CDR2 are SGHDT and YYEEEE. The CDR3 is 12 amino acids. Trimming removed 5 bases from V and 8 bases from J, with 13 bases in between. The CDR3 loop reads CASRLTGGGYTF. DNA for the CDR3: TGTGCCAGCAGACTCACTGGTGGAGGCTACACCTTC.

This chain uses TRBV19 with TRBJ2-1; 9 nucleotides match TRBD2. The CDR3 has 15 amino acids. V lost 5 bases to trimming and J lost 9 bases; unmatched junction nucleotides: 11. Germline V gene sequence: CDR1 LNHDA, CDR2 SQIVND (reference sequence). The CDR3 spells CASSELAGFSSEQFF. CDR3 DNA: TGTGCCAGTAGTGAGCTAGCGGGATTTAGTAGTGAGCAGTTCTTC.

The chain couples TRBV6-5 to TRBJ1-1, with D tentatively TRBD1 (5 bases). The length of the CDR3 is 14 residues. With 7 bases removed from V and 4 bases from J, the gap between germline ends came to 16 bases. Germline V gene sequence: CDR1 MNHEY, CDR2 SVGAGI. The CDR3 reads CASTRRGGGTEAFF. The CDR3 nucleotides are TGTGCCAGCACTCGACGGGGCGGGGGCACTGAAGCTTTCTTT.

The CDR3 protein is CASSPPAESAYNEQFF. CDR3 nucleotide sequence: TGTGCCAGCTCACCACCGGCAGAAAGCGCCTACAATGAGCAGTTCTTC. The V gene is TRBV18, the J gene TRBJ2-1, with unresolved D. From germline, CDR1 is KGHSH and CDR2 LQKENI. The germline V and J ends were trimmed by 0 bases and 2 bases, with 11 bases remaining between them. This CDR3 spans 16 amino acids.

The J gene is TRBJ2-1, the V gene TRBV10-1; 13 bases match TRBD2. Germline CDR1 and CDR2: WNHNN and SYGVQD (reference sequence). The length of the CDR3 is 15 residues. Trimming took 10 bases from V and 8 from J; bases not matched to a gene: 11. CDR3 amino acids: CATKAGLAGDDEQFF. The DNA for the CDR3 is TGCGCCACCAAAGCTGGACTAGCGGGAGACGATGAGCAGTTCTTC.

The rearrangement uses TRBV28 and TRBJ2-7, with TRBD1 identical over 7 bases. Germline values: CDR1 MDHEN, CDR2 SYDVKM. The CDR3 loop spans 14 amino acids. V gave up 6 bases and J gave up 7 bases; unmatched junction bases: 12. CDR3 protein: CASRHTTGSREQYF. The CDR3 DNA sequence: TGTGCCAGCAGGCACACGACAGGGTCGAGGGAGCAGTACTTC. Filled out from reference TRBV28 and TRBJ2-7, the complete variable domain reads DVKVTQSSRYLVKRTGEKVFLECVQDMDHENMFWYRQDPGLGLRLIYFSYDVKMKEKGDIPEGYSVSREKKERFSLILESASTNQTSMYLCASRHTTGSREQYFGPGTRLTVT.

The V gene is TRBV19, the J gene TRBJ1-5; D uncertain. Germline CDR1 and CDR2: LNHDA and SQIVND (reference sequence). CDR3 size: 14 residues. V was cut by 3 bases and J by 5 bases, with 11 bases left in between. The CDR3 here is CASSIPEGYQPQHF. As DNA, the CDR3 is TGTGCCAGTAGTATTCCAGAAGGGTATCAGCCCCAGCATTTT.

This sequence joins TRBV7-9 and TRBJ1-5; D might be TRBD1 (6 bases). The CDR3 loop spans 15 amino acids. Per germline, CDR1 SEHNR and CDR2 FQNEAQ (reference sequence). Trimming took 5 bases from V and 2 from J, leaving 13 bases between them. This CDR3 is CASSQEGGRNQPQHF. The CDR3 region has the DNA TGTGCCAGCAGCCAGGAAGGGGGGCGCAATCAGCCCCAGCATTTT.

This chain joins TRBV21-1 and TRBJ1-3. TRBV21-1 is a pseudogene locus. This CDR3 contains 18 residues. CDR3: CASSNPQGQELLGDTIYF. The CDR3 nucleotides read TGTGCCAGCAGCAACCCTCAAGGTCAGGAACTACTAGGGGACACCATATATTTT.